Shown below are 19 T cell receptor beta chains from a single sample sequenced in a study of blood T cell repertoires in COVID-19. TCRdb's table, derived via immunoSEQ multiplex PCR, lists solely in-frame clones and lacks some. Of about 310,000 clones listed, around 87% are singletons. Sequenced input: peripheral blood. The source of these receptors is a woman in her forties or fifties who had recovered from COVID-19.

The J gene is TRBJ1-6, the V gene TRBV28; D uncertain. The CDR3 is 10 residues long. V lost 5 bases to trimming and J lost 14 bases, with 7 bases between them. In germline, CDR1 is MDHEN, CDR2 SYDVKM. The CDR3 coding sequence is TGTGCCAGCAGTCGCCTATCCCTCCACTTT. It specifies CASSRLSLHF. The full variable domain, completed using reference TRBV28 and TRBJ1-6, is DVKVTQSSRYLVKRTGEKVFLECVQDMDHENMFWYRQDPGLGLRLIYFSYDVKMKEKGDIPEGYSVSREKKERFSLILESASTNQTSMYLCASSRLSLHFGNGTRLTVT.

This clone was observed many times. The chain combines TRBV5-1 with TRBJ2-6, with D uncertain. V was shortened by 1 base and J by 2 bases, with 7 bases between the two germline ends. CDR3 size: 15 residues. The germline V gene has CDR1 SGHRS and CDR2 YFSETQ. The CDR3 protein is CASSLFTPGANVLTF. The DNA for the CDR3 is TGCGCCAGCAGCTTGTTTACTCCTGGGGCCAACGTCCTGACTTTC.

The chain employs TRBV9 and TRBJ1-4, with TRBD1 matching over 8 bases. Trimming removed 4 bases from V and 6 bases from J; junction bases left unmatched: 5. Per germline, CDR1 SGDLS and CDR2 YYNGEE. The length of the CDR3 is 14 residues. CDR3: CASSPQTGDEKLFF. CDR3 nucleotides: TGTGCCAGCAGCCCCCAGACAGGGGATGAAAAACTGTTTTTT.

V is TRBV7-2 and J is TRBJ1-2; possible D gene TRBD1, 5 bases. The V end lost 6 bases, the J end lost 4 bases, and 15 bases lay between the germline ends. There are 14 residues in the CDR3. The V gene's germline CDR1 is SGHTA and CDR2 FQGNSA. The CDR3 region is CASRVAGRIYGYTF. The CDR3, as DNA: TGTGCCAGCAGGGTAGCGGGACGGATCTATGGCTACACCTTC. The full variable domain, rest sourced from reference TRBV7-2 and TRBJ1-2, is GAGVSQSPSNKVTEKGKDVELRCDPISGHTALYWYRQSLGQGLEFLIYFQGNSAPDKSGLPSDRFSAERTGGSVSTLTIQRTQQEDSAVYLCASRVAGRIYGYTFGSGTRLTVV.

This rearrangement joins TRBV5-6 to TRBJ2-1; 11 bases align to TRBD1. The CDR3 covers 14 residues. With 3 bases clipped from V and 9 bases from J, the junction kept 5 bases outside the gene matches. In germline, CDR1 is SGHDT, CDR2 YYEEEE. In nucleotides, the CDR3 is TGTGCCAGCAGCTCGGACAGGGGGCTTGGTGAGCAGTTCTTC. It codes for CASSSDRGLGEQFF.

The chain carries TRBV7-8 and TRBJ2-7, with D possibly being TRBD2 (6 bases). The V gene lost 2 bases and the J gene lost 6 bases, with 8 bases spanning the gap. This CDR3 spans 12 amino acids. In germline, CDR1 is SGHVS, CDR2 FQNEAQ. The CDR3 loop is CASSLWGGEQYF. CDR3 coding DNA: TGTGCCAGCAGCTTATGGGGAGGCGAGCAGTACTTC.

CDR3 nucleotides: TGTGCCAGCAGTGAAGGCCCGGACATAGACACCATATATTTT. Protein product: CASSEGPDIDTIYF. V usage is TRBV6-1 and J usage is TRBJ1-3, with D maybe TRBD1 (5 bases). Germline V gene lookup returns CDR1 MNHNS and CDR2 SASEGT. This CDR3 has 14 amino acids. V lost 1 base and J lost 8, with 12 bases in between.

The rearrangement joins TRBV30 to TRBJ2-5; D not certain. Trimming took off 0 bases at V and 3 bases at J, with 14 bases between the two ends. The CDR3 contains 15 residues. Germline V gives CDR1 GTSNPN, CDR2 SVGIG (reference sequence). CDR3 amino acids: CAWSVRSGRKETQYF. The CDR3 DNA reads as TGTGCCTGGAGTGTTAGGTCAGGCCGAAAAGAGACCCAGTACTTC.

This clone was picked up one time. The V call is TRBV9, the J call TRBJ2-1; 13 bases match TRBD2. Germline CDR1 is SGDLS and CDR2 is YYNGEE. With 1 base clipped from V and 9 bases from J, the junction kept 10 bases outside the gene matches. This CDR3 comprises 17 residues. CDR3 nucleotides: TGTGCCAGCAGCGTAAGAGGAGGGACTAGCGGGATAGGTGAGCAGTTCTTC. Its translation: CASSVRGGTSGIGEQFF.

This chain joins TRBV27 and TRBJ2-1; possible D gene TRBD2, 6 bases. The germline V gene encodes CDR1 MNHEY and CDR2 SMNVEV (reference sequence). This CDR3 spans 15 amino acids. V shed 6 bases and J shed 6 bases, with 18 bases lying between them. The CDR3 region has the DNA TGTGCCAGCAGACTCGCTAGCGCTGTTCCCAATGAGCAGTTCTTC. This translates into CASRLASAVPNEQFF.

The chain uses TRBV7-9 and TRBJ2-1, with TRBD2 identical over 9 bases. The germline gives CDR1 SEHNR, CDR2 FQNEAQ (reference sequence). Trimming cost V 0 bases and J 1 base; bases outside gene matches: 10. This CDR3 region has 19 residues. This CDR3 reads CASSLALAGSFRSYNEQFF. In nucleotides, the CDR3 is TGTGCCAGCAGCTTAGCTCTAGCGGGATCCTTTAGATCCTACAATGAGCAGTTCTTC.

The genes are TRBV10-2 and TRBJ2-5, with 10 bases that match TRBD2. V was clipped by 5 bases and J by 4 bases; unmatched bases: 4. The CDR3 contains 14 residues. The germline V gene has CDR1 WSHSY and CDR2 SAAADI. CDR3 amino acids: CASSNLAGVETQYF. CDR3 nucleotide sequence: TGCGCCAGCAGTAACCTAGCGGGGGTAGAGACCCAGTACTTC.

V and J are TRBV6-6 and TRBJ2-1; D perhaps matches TRBD1 (6 bases). Trimming left V 8 bases short and J 5 bases short, with 13 bases between. Germline loops: CDR1 MNHNY, CDR2 SVGAGI (reference sequence). CDR3 length: 13 amino acids. This chain's CDR3 is CASELQGDNEQFF. CDR3 coding DNA: TGTGCCAGCGAACTACAGGGCGACAATGAGCAGTTCTTC.

This clone was detected only once. At the DNA level, this CDR3 is encoded by other sequences in the same sample as well. The rearrangement links TRBV9 to TRBJ1-1, with TRBD1 matching 9 bases. With 4 bases clipped from V and 3 bases from J, the junction kept 4 bases outside the gene matches. The CDR3 is 14 amino acids. Germline V gene sequence: CDR1 SGDLS, CDR2 YYNGEE. The CDR3 region is CASSTRDRDTEAFF. Here the CDR3 DNA reads TGTGCCAGCAGCACCAGGGACAGGGACACTGAAGCTTTCTTT.

The J gene is TRBJ2-7, the V gene TRBV7-2, with 8 bases aligning to TRBD1. This CDR3 contains 14 residues. With V trimmed by 5 bases and J by 4 bases, 7 bases remained unmatched. Germline CDR1 and CDR2: SGHTA and FQGNSA. CDR3 in DNA: TGTGCCAGCAGCGTCCAGGGGGCACGGTACGAGCAGTACTTC. It specifies CASSVQGARYEQYF.

The chain joins TRBV25-1 to TRBJ2-7, with D perhaps matching TRBD2 (6 bases). The V gene's germline CDR1 is MGHDK and CDR2 SYGVNS. The CDR3 runs 14 residues. Trimming shortened V by 7 bases and J by 4 bases, and 17 bases separated the two germline ends. The CDR3 is CASISGGPPYEQYF. The CDR3 DNA follows: TGTGCCAGCATCTCCGGGGGTCCCCCGTACGAGCAGTACTTC.

The V call is TRBV6-6, the J call TRBJ1-2; 8 nucleotides agree with TRBD1. V trimming: 5 bases; J trimming: 6 bases; junction bases outside the gene matches: 11. The CDR3 totals 15 residues. Germline values: CDR1 MNHNY, CDR2 SVGAGI (reference sequence). This chain's CDR3 is CASSHDRGQRNGYTF. CDR3 sequence (DNA): TGTGCCAGCAGTCATGACAGGGGCCAGCGGAATGGCTACACCTTC.

The chain is built from TRBV2 and TRBJ2-5, with 8 positions matching TRBD1. Germline values: CDR1 SNHLY, CDR2 FYNNEI. Trimming removed 6 bases from V and 4 bases from J; junction bases left unmatched: 7. This CDR3 region has 14 residues. The CDR3 loop is CASREQGVGETQYF. The CDR3 coding sequence is TGTGCCAGCAGGGAACAGGGGGTTGGAGAGACCCAGTACTTC.

This rearrangement joins TRBV5-1 to TRBJ2-2; TRBD1 is a possible D gene (6 bases). Trimming removed 0 bases from V and 1 base from J, with 10 bases in between. CDR3 length equals 16 residues. Germline V gene sequence: CDR1 SGHRS, CDR2 YFSETQ. CDR3 nucleotide sequence: TGCGCCAGCAGCTTGGGCCAGACAGGGAACACCGGGGAGCTGTTTTTT. This gives the protein CASSLGQTGNTGELFF.